This TCR beta chain came from a study of CD8+ T cells in alopecia areata. Study as a whole: Treated patients were given oral tofacitinib, which was dosed at 5 to 10 mg twice daily. The drug, tofacitinib, lasted 6 to 18 months, followed by 6 months off drug. Regarding the study as a whole: Sequencing of scalp samples also captures resident alphabeta T cells of normal skin.

In germline, CDR1 is LGHNA, CDR2 YNFKEQ. The length of the CDR3 is 15 residues. Trimming pared 7 bases from V and 0 bases from J, leaving 14 bases between. For this clone: Its antigen remains unidentified.

The authors extracted RNA and reverse transcribed it into cDNA as the sequencing template. Method: immunoSEQ multiplex PCR; TCRdb's copy keeps in-frame clones and lacks some. The table lists around 200,000 clones, 58% of them singletons. Stated treatment: oral pan-JAK inhibitor, 5-10 mg twice daily. Lesional scalp punch biopsies and peripheral blood came from alopecia areata patients. The rearrangement links TRBV4-2 to TRBJ2-3; D may be TRBD2 (6 bases). The TCR originated in a human donor with alopecia areata. The sample here was CD8+ T cells sorted from blood, taken at week 24, from a patient treated with tofacitinib. This CDR3 reads CASTKIAASTDTQYF. The CDR3 DNA reads as TGTGCCAGCACCAAGATAGCGGCCAGCACAGATACGCAGTATTTT.